One sample yielded the 26 T cell receptor beta chains listed below, sequenced in a study of blood T cell repertoires in COVID-19. Libraries were prepared by immunoSEQ multiplex PCR; TCRdb keeps only in-frame clonotypes and omits some of them. The sample lists about 180,000 clones; 80% to 90% were seen once. Source material: peripheral blood. Receptor source: a man between 18 and 29 years old who had recovered from COVID-19.

The rearrangement uses TRBV10-2 and TRBJ2-1; D perhaps matches TRBD1 (5 bases). Trimming took 6 bases from V and 2 from J, leaving 11 bases between them. The CDR3 is 14 amino acids. The germline V gene encodes CDR1 WSHSY and CDR2 SAAADI. DNA for the CDR3: TGCGCCAGCAGACCAGACAGCGCCTACAATGAGCAGTTCTTC. Protein sequence: CASRPDSAYNEQFF.

The genes are TRBV5-4 and TRBJ2-7; D gene ambiguous. The ends were cut back, 2 bases at V and 4 bases at J, with 10 bases in the middle. The CDR3 has 13 amino acids. The germline V gene has CDR1 SGHNT and CDR2 YYREEE (reference sequence). For the CDR3, the DNA is TGTGCCAGCAGCTTAAGGAGTGGGTACGAGCAGTACTTC. It yields the protein CASSLRSGYEQYF.

The gene calls are TRBV5-1 and TRBJ1-6; D unresolved. The germline V gene encodes CDR1 SGHRS and CDR2 YFSETQ. The CDR3 extends over 17 amino acids. V lost 0 bases and J 8 bases, leaving 18 bases between the germline ends. This chain's CDR3 is CASSLAARLSDDSPLHF. The CDR3, as DNA: TGCGCCAGCAGCTTGGCAGCCCGACTTAGCGATGATTCACCCCTCCACTTT. Variable domain in full (rest from reference TRBV5-1 and TRBJ1-6): KAGVTQTPRYLIKTRGQQVTLSCSPISGHRSVSWYQQTPGQGLQFLFEYFSETQRNKGNFPGRFSGRQFSNSRSEMNVSTLELGDSALYLCASSLAARLSDDSPLHFGNGTRLTVT.

The chain links TRBV7-9 to TRBJ1-1; no clear D gene. Germline V lookup: CDR1 SEHNR, CDR2 FQNEAQ (reference sequence). Trimming cost V 5 bases and J 10 bases, with 17 bases left between them. CDR3 length equals 13 residues. The CDR3 is CASSLDSKAGAFF. The CDR3 nucleotides read TGTGCCAGCAGCCTAGATTCCAAAGCGGGAGCTTTCTTT.

The chain links TRBV7-9 to TRBJ2-1; 10 bases align to TRBD2. With 5 bases clipped from V and 3 bases from J, the junction kept 7 bases outside the gene matches. Germline V lookup: CDR1 SEHNR, CDR2 FQNEAQ (reference sequence). The CDR3 is 16 residues long. In nucleotides, the CDR3 is TGTGCCAGCAGCCCTAGCGGGAGTTTTAGCTACAATGAGCAGTTCTTC. The encoded protein is CASSPSGSFSYNEQFF.

The gene calls are TRBV27 and TRBJ1-1; possible D gene TRBD1, 5 bases. V was clipped by 5 bases and J by 2 bases, with 15 bases between them. Looked up from germline, CDR1 is MNHEY and CDR2 is SMNVEV (reference sequence). The CDR3 totals 15 residues. Here the CDR3 reads CASSPSVGGNTEAFF. In DNA, the CDR3 is TGTGCCAGCAGTCCATCAGTGGGGGGTAACACTGAAGCTTTCTTT.

This clone was picked up a small number of times. V usage is TRBV5-6 and J usage is TRBJ2-7, with D hard to call. Germline assignment: CDR1 SGHDT and CDR2 YYEEEE. CDR3 size: 12 residues. Trimming took off 0 bases at V and 4 bases at J, with 5 bases between the two ends. In DNA form, the CDR3 reads TGTGCCAGCAGCTTGGAGCCTTACGAGCAGTACTTC. This encodes CASSLEPYEQYF.

V usage is TRBV7-6 and J usage is TRBJ2-2; TRBD2 might be the D (7 bases). Trimming removed 5 bases at V and 3 bases at J, with 19 bases between. This CDR3 spans 17 amino acids. The germline gives CDR1 SGHVS, CDR2 FNYEAQ. CDR3 nucleotide sequence: TGTGCCAGCAGCACAAACACGGGGGGCAGGCACACCGGGGAGCTGTTTTTT. Translation gives CASSTNTGGRHTGELFF.

The chain joins TRBV4-2 to TRBJ2-3; 7 bases agree with TRBD2. J lost 11 bases, V lost 0 bases, and 11 bases had no gene match. Looked up from germline, CDR1 is LGHNA and CDR2 is YNFKEQ. This CDR3 contains 15 residues. DNA for the CDR3: TGTGCCAGCAGCCAAGAAACAGTGGGGGGGGTTGAGCAGTATTTT. It specifies CASSQETVGGVEQYF.

V is TRBV7-9 and J is TRBJ2-1, with TRBD2 identical over 9 bases. V was clipped by 1 base and J by 8 bases; unmatched bases: 6. Germline V gene sequence: CDR1 SEHNR, CDR2 FQNEAQ (reference sequence). This CDR3 comprises 15 residues. The chain's CDR3 is CASSLGASGIYEQFF. The CDR3 region has the DNA TGTGCCAGCAGCTTAGGGGCTAGCGGGATTTATGAGCAGTTCTTC.

The V call is TRBV6-2 or TRBV6-3, the J call TRBJ2-7, with 9 positions matching TRBD2. Germline V gene data show CDR1 as MNHEY and CDR2 as SVGEGT. Trimming removed 0 bases from V and 3 bases from J; junction bases left unmatched: 15. This CDR3 is 19 amino acids long. The CDR3 nucleotides are TGTGCCAGCAGTTACTCGAAGTCCCCGGCCGGGACTAGCCTCTACGAGCAGTACTTC. This encodes CASSYSKSPAGTSLYEQYF.

The chain recombines TRBV27 with TRBJ2-2; 12 bases align to TRBD2. This CDR3 contains 15 residues. Per the germline V gene, CDR1 is MNHEY and CDR2 is SMNVEV (reference sequence). V dropped 3 bases and J dropped 6; count of bases not matched to a gene: 2. CDR3 bases: TGTGCCAGCAGTTTCGGACTAGCGGGATCCGGGGAGCTGTTTTTT. It specifies CASSFGLAGSGELFF.

This chain joins TRBV7-8 and TRBJ2-3; the D is unclear. V was shortened by 0 bases and J by 4 bases, with 5 bases between the two germline ends. This CDR3 has 13 amino acids. Germline CDR1 SGHVS, CDR2 FQNEAQ. The CDR3 coding sequence is TGTGCCAGCAGCTTAGCATTCGCAGATACGCAGTATTTT. Protein sequence: CASSLAFADTQYF.

The V gene is TRBV7-6, the J gene TRBJ2-2, with D perhaps TRBD2 (6 bases). V lost 6 bases to trimming and J lost 1 base, with 15 bases between them. Germline lookup yields CDR1 SGHVS and CDR2 FNYEAQ. The CDR3 extends over 16 amino acids. The CDR3, as DNA: TGTGCCAGCAGTCGTGGGACTGGGGGGAACACCGGGGAGCTGTTTTTT. Encoded protein: CASSRGTGGNTGELFF.

The chain uses TRBV30 and TRBJ2-1; a weak D match, TRBD1 (6 bases). Germline CDR1 reads GTSNPN; CDR2 reads SVGIG (reference sequence). The CDR3 extends over 14 amino acids. The V gene lost 8 bases and the J gene lost 0 bases, with 14 bases spanning the gap. The CDR3 is CATNRELSYNEQFF. The CDR3 DNA is TGTGCCACTAACAGGGAGCTCTCCTACAATGAGCAGTTCTTC.

The rearrangement links TRBV25-1 to TRBJ2-2, with D possibly being TRBD1 (6 bases). This CDR3 region has 14 residues. Trimming left V 3 bases short and J 7 bases short, with 12 bases between. Germline V gene sequence: CDR1 MGHDK, CDR2 SYGVNS. The CDR3 region is CASSDLTGIGELFF. For the CDR3, the DNA is TGTGCCAGCAGTGACCTTACAGGGATCGGGGAGCTGTTTTTT. The whole variable domain, filled in from reference TRBV25-1 and TRBJ2-2, reads EADIYQTPRYLVIGTGKKITLECSQTMGHDKMYWYQQDPGMELHLIHYSYGVNSTEKGDLSSESTVSRIRTEHFPLTLESARPSHTSQYLCASSDLTGIGELFFGEGSRLTVL.

The chain recombines TRBV19 with TRBJ2-1; TRBD1 aligns across 11 bases. CDR1 and CDR2 (germline): LNHDA, SQIVND (reference sequence). This CDR3 is 15 amino acids long. J lost 7 bases, V lost 6 bases, and 8 bases had no gene match. In DNA, the CDR3 is TGTGCCAGTAGAAGCCCGGGACAGGGGGTTAATGAGCAGTTCTTC. Amino acid sequence: CASRSPGQGVNEQFF.

The rearrangement links TRBV5-1 to TRBJ1-1; D perhaps matches TRBD1 (6 bases). This CDR3 spans 14 amino acids. V dropped 4 bases and J dropped 8 bases, with 18 bases sitting between them. Germline V gene lookup returns CDR1 SGHRS and CDR2 YFSETQ. The CDR3 loop reads CASSVARGGDEAFF. The CDR3, as DNA: TGCGCCAGCAGCGTAGCACGAGGGGGAGACGAAGCTTTCTTT.

The chain employs TRBV12-3 or TRBV12-4 and TRBJ2-7; 8 positions agree with TRBD1. This CDR3 has 12 amino acids. V lost 5 bases to trimming and J lost 5 bases; unmatched junction nucleotides: 2. The CDR3 loop is CASSGTGHEQYF. The CDR3 DNA follows: TGTGCCAGCAGTGGGACAGGCCACGAGCAGTACTTC.

The chain is built from TRBV4-3 and TRBJ2-4, with D perhaps TRBD1 (6 bases). There are 16 residues in the CDR3. The V end was cut by 1 base, the J end by 10 bases, with 20 bases between. Germline-derived CDR1 and CDR2 are LGHNA and YSLEER. The CDR3 DNA sequence: TGCGCCAGCAGCCAAGGGTGGGTTGGGGGCGGTGCGATTCAGTACTTC. This gives the protein CASSQGWVGGGAIQYF.

The V and J genes are TRBV4-3 and TRBJ1-4; D possibly corresponds to TRBD1 (5 bases). This CDR3 has 14 residues. CDR1 is LGHNA, CDR2 YSLEER, per germline. Trimming pared 0 bases from V and 8 bases from J, leaving 10 bases between. CDR3 residues: CASSQDPGGEKLFF. The CDR3 DNA reads TGCGCCAGCAGCCAAGATCCTGGGGGGGAAAAACTGTTTTTT.

The chain uses TRBV19 and TRBJ2-2; tentatively, D is TRBD1 (6 bases). Per germline, CDR1 LNHDA and CDR2 SQIVND (reference sequence). Trimming removed 8 bases at V and 3 bases at J, with 16 bases between. The CDR3 contains 15 residues. CDR3 nucleotide sequence: TGTGCCAGTTTCGGTGGGGACACATACACCGGGGAGCTGTTTTTT. It codes for CASFGGDTYTGELFF.

The table lists this clone with a count of one. The V call is TRBV2, the J call TRBJ2-7, with 12 bases identical to TRBD1. The germline CDR1 and CDR2 sequences are SNHLY and FYNNEI. This CDR3 has 15 residues. V shed 3 bases and J 4 bases; nucleotides not matched to a gene: 4. In nucleotides, the CDR3 is TGTGCCAGCAGTGATCCGGGACAGGGGGCATACGAGCAGTACTTC. Amino acids: CASSDPGQGAYEQYF.

This clone was counted at least ten times. The chain combines TRBV2 with TRBJ2-1; D possibly corresponds to TRBD1 (5 bases). The length of the CDR3 is 13 residues. Trimming took 2 bases from V and 5 from J, leaving 7 bases between them. Germline lookup yields CDR1 SNHLY and CDR2 FYNNEI. CDR3 region: CASSEPRDNEQFF. In nucleotides, the CDR3 is TGTGCCAGCAGTGAACCCAGGGACAATGAGCAGTTCTTC.

The chain carries TRBV19 and TRBJ1-2, with D perhaps matching TRBD1 (6 bases). The length of the CDR3 is 14 residues. The V gene lost 7 bases and the J gene lost 4 bases, with 16 bases spanning the gap. The V gene's germline CDR1 is LNHDA and CDR2 SQIVND (reference sequence). The DNA for the CDR3 is TGTGCCAGTACACCGACAGGTGGCGGCTATGGCTACACCTTC. This sequence encodes CASTPTGGGYGYTF.

The rearrangement links TRBV7-8 to TRBJ2-5; 12 bases fit TRBD2. Per germline, CDR1 SGHVS and CDR2 FQNEAQ. The CDR3 extends over 15 amino acids. Unmatched junction bases numbered 2, after V lost 2 bases and J lost 4 bases. Here the CDR3 DNA reads TGTGCCAGCAGCTTACTAGCGGGAGGGGGAGAGACCCAGTACTTC. Protein sequence: CASSLLAGGGETQYF.